This T cell receptor beta chain stems from a study of identical twins. For this clonotype: Its cognate antigen is unknown.

CDR3 length: 11 residues. The V gene lost 5 bases and the J gene lost 7 bases, with 9 bases spanning the gap. TCRdb re-derived calls from the 5' RACE reads in MiXCR, one entry per CDR3 protein. The sample consists of approximately 550,000 distinct CDR3 sequences, 20% to 25% of them appearing once. Study-level results: Abundant cord blood beta clonotypes carried fewer insertions; memory repertoires showed none.

The same sample was also used in a study of yellow fever vaccine responses in identical twins.

The sample comprised CD4+ T cells sorted from blood. V gene TRBV12-3 or TRBV12-4 combines with J gene TRBJ2-7, with D unclear. The TCR was taken from a woman aged 18-29 years in good health. The CDR3 DNA reads as TGTGCCAGCAGTCGGGTGGGTGAGCAGTACTTC. Translated, it gives CASSRVGEQYF.